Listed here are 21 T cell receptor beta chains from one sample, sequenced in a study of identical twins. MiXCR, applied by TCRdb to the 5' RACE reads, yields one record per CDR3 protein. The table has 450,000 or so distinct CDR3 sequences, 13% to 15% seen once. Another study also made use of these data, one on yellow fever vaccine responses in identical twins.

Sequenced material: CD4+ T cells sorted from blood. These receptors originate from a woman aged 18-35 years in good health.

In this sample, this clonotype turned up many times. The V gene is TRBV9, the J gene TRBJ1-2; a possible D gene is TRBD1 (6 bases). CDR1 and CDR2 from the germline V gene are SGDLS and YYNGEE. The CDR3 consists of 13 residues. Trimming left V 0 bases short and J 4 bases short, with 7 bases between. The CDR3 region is CASSVGRGYGYTF. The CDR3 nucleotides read TGTGCCAGCAGCGTAGGCAGGGGCTATGGCTACACCTTC. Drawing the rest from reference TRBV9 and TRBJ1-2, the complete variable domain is DSGVTQTPKHLITATGQRVTLRCSPRSGDLSVYWYQQSLDQGLQFLIQYYNGEERAKGNILERFSAQQFPDLHSELNLSSLELGDSALYFCASSVGRGYGYTFGSGTRLTVV.

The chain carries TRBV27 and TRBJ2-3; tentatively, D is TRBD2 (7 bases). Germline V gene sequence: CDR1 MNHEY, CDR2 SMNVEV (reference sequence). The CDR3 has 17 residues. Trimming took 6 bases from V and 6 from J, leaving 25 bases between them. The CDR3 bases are TGTGCCAGCAGCCCCTTGGGGGGGGGCCTCGCGGGGGATACGCAGTATTTT. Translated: CASSPLGGGLAGDTQYF.

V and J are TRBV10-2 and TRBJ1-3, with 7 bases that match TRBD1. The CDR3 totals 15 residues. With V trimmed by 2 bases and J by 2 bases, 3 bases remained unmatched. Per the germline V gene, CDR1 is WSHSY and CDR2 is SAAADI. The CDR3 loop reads CASSERDRAGNTIYF. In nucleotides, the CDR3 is TGCGCCAGCAGTGAGAGAGACAGGGCTGGAAACACCATATATTTT.

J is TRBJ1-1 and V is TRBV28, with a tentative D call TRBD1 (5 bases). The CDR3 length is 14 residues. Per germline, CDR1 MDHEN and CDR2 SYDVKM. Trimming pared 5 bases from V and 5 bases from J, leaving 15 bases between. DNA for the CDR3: TGTGCCAGCAGTGGGGACCGCTACGAAACTGAAGCTTTCTTT. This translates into CASSGDRYETEAFF. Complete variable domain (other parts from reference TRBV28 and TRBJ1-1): DVKVTQSSRYLVKRTGEKVFLECVQDMDHENMFWYRQDPGLGLRLIYFSYDVKMKEKGDIPEGYSVSREKKERFSLILESASTNQTSMYLCASSGDRYETEAFFGQGTRLTVV.

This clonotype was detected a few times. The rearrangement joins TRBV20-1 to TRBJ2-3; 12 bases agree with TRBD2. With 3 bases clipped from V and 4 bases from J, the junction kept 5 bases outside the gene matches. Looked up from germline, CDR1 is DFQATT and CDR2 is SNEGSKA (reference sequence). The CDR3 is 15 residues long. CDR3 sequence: CSASPLAGGPDTQYF. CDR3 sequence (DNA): TGCAGTGCTAGTCCCCTAGCGGGAGGGCCAGATACGCAGTATTTT.

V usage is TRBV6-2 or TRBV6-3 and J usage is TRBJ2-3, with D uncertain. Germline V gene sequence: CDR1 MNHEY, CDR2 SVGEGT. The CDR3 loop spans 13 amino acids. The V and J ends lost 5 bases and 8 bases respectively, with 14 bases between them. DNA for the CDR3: TGTGCCAGCAGTGCGGATGGACCCTCTACGCAGTATTTT. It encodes CASSADGPSTQYF.

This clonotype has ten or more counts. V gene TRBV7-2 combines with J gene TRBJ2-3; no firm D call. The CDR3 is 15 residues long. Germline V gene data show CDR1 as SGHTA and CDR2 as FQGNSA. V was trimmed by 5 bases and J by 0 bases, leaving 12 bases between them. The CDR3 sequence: CASSPLSRSTDTQYF. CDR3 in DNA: TGTGCCAGCAGCCCACTCTCCCGGAGCACAGATACGCAGTATTTT.

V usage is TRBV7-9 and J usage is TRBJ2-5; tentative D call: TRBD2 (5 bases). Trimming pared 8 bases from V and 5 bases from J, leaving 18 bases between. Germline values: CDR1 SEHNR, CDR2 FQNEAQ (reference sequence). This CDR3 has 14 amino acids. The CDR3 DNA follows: TGTGCCAGCGCGAGGGCAGTCCCGAGGGAGACCCAGTACTTC. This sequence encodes CASARAVPRETQYF.

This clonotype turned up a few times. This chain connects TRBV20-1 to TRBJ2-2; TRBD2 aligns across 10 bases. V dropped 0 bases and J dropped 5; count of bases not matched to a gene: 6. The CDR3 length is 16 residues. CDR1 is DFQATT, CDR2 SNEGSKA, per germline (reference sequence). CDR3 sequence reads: CSAREPSGSLTGELFF. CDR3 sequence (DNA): TGCAGTGCTAGAGAACCTAGCGGGAGTTTAACCGGGGAGCTGTTTTTT.

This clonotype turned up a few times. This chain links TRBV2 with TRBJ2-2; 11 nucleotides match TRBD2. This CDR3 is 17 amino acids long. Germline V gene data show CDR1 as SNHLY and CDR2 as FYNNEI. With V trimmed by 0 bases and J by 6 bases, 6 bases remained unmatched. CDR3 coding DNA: TGTGCCAGCAGTGAAGCTCCGCTAGCGGGAGGCCCCGGGGAGCTGTTTTTT. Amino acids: CASSEAPLAGGPGELFF.

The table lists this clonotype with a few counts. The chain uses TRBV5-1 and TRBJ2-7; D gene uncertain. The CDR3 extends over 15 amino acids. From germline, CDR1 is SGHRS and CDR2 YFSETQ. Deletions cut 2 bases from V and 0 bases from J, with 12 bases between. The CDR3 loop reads CASSFRADSSYEQYF. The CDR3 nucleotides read TGCGCCAGCAGCTTTAGGGCGGATAGCTCCTACGAGCAGTACTTC.

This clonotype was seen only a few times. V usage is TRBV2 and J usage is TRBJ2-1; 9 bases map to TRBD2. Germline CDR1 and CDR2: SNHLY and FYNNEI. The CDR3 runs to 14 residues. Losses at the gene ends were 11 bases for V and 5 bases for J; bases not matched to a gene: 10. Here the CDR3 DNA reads TGTGCCGGAACATCAGGACTAGCGAACAATGAGCAGTTCTTC. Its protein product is CAGTSGLANNEQFF.

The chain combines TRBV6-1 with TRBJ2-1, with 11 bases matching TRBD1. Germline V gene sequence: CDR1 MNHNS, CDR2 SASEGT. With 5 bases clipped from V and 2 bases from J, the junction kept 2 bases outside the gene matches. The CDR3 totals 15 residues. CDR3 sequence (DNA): TGTGCCAGCAGTCGGACAGGGGGCGCCTACAATGAGCAGTTCTTC. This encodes CASSRTGGAYNEQFF.

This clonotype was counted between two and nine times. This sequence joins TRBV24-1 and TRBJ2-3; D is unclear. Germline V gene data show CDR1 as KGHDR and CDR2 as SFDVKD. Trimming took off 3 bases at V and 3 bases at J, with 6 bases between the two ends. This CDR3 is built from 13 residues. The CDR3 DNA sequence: TGTGCCACCAGTGATAGGCCTACAGATACGCAGTATTTT. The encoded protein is CATSDRPTDTQYF.

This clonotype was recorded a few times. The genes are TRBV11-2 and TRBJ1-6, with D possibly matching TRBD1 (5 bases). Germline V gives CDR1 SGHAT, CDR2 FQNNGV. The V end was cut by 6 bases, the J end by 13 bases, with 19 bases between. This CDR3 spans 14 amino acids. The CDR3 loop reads CASRGQLDFVPLHF. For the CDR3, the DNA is TGTGCCAGCAGGGGGCAGCTAGATTTCGTCCCCCTCCACTTT. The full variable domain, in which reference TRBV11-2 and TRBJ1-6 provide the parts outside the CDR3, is EAGVAQSPRYKIIEKRQSVAFWCNPISGHATLYWYQQILGQGPKLLIQFQNNGVVDDSQLPKDRFSAERLKGVDSTLKIQPAKLEDSAVYLCASRGQLDFVPLHFGNGTRLTVT.

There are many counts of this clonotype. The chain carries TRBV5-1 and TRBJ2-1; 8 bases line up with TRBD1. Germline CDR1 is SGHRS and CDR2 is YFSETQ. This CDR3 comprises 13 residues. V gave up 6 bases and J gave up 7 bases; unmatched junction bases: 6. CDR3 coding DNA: TGCGCCAGCACCGGACAGGGTTTGAATGAGCAGTTCTTC. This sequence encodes CASTGQGLNEQFF.

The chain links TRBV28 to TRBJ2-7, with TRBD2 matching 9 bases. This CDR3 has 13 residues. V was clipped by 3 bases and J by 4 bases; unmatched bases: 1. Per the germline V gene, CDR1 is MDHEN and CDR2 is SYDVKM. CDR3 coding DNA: TGTGCCAGCAGTTTTCTAGCGGGATACGAGCAGTACTTC. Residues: CASSFLAGYEQYF.

CDR3 in amino acids: CASSAGETAGFFTGELFF. In DNA form, the CDR3 reads TGTGCCAGCAGCGCAGGGGAGACAGCGGGATTCTTCACCGGGGAGCTGTTTTTT. The chain employs TRBV11-1 and TRBJ2-2, with D perhaps matching TRBD2 (7 bases). Trimming removed 5 bases from V and 4 bases from J, with 23 bases in between. The germline V gene has CDR1 SGHAT and CDR2 FQDESV (reference sequence). The CDR3 runs 18 residues.

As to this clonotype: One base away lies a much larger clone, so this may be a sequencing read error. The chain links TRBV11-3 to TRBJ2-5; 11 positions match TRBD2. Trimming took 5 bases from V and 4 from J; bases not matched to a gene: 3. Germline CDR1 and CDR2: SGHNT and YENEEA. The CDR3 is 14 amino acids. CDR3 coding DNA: TGTGCCAGCAGCCTGACTAGCGGGACAGAGACCCAGTACTTC. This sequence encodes CASSLTSGTETQYF.

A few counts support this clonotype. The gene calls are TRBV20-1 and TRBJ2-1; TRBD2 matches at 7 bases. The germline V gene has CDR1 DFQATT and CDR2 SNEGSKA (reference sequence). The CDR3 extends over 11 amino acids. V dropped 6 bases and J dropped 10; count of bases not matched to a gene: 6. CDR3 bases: TGCAGTGCGGCTAGCGGTTCAGAGCAGTTCTTC. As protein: CSAASGSEQFF.

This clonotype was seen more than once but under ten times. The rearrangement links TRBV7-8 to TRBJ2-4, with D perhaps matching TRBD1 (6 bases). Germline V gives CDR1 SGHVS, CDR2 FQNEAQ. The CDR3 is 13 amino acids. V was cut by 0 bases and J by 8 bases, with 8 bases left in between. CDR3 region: CASSLAQGYIQYF. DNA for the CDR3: TGTGCCAGCAGCTTAGCGCAGGGGTACATTCAGTACTTC. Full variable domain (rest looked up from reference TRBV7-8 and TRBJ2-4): GAGVSQSPRYKVAKRGQDVALRCDPISGHVSLFWYQQALGQGPEFLTYFQNEAQLDKSGLPSDRFFAERPEGSVSTLKIQRTQQEDSAVYLCASSLAQGYIQYFGAGTRLSVL.